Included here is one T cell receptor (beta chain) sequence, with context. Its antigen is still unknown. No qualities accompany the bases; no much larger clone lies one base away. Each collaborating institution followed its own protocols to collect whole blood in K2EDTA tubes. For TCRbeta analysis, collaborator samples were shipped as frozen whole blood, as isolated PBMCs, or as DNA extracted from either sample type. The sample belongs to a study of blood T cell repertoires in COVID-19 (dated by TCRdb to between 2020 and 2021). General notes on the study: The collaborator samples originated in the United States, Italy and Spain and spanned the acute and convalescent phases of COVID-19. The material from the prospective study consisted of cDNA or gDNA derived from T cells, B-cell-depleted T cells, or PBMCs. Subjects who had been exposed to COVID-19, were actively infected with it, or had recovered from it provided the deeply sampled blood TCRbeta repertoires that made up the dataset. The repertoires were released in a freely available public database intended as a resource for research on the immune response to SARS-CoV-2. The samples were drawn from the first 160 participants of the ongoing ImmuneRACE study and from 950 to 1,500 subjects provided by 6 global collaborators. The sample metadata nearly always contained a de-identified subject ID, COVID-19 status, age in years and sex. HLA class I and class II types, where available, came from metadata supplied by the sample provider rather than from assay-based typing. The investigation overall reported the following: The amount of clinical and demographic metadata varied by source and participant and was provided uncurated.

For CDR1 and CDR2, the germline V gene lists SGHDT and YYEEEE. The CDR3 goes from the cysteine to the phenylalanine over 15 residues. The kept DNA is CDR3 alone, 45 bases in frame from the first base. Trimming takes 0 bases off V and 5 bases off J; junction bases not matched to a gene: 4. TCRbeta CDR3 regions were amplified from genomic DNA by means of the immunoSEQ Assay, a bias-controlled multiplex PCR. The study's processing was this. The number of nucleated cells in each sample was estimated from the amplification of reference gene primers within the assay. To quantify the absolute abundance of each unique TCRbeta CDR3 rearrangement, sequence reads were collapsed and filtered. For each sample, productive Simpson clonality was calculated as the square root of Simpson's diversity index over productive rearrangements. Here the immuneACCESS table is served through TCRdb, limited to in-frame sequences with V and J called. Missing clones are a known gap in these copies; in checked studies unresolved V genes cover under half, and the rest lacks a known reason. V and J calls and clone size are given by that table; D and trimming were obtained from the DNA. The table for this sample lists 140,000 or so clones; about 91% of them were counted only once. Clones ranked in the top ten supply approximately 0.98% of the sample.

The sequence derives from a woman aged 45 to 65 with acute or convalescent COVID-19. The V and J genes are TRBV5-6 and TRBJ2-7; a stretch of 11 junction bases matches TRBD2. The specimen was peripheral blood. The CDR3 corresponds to CASSLGLAGLHEQYF. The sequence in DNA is TGTGCCAGCAGCTTGGGACTAGCGGGACTCCACGAGCAGTACTTC.